This TCR beta chain was profiled in a study of T cells in Graves' hyperthyroidism and ophthalmopathy (dated by TCRdb to 2018 to 2020). About the investigation overall: Peripheral blood samples were taken at the time of initial diagnosis, prior to any treatment. A discovery cohort of about a hundred patients, approximately 45 with Graves' ophthalmopathy and roughly 59 with stable Graves' hyperthyroidism, was used to find distinguishing TCR V-J signatures. An independent validation cohort of under 20 hyperthyroidism patients and some 15 patients who later progressed to ophthalmopathy tested prospective prediction of ophthalmopathy. The 75 to 100 discovery patients were divided at random into training and test sets in a 7:3 ratio. Thyroid tissue and blood T-cell repertoires from roughly 6 Graves' hyperthyroidism patients were also compared in the study. After blood sampling, hyperthyroidism patients were treated with methimazole at a starting dose of 30 mg daily, and ophthalmopathy patients were treated with high-dose intravenous methylprednisolone. The paper describes TCR Vbeta CDR3 sequencing of fewer than 150 peripheral blood samples, made up of fewer than 50 ophthalmopathy patients, around 78 hyperthyroidism patients and roughly 17 progressor patients. The paper's findings and limits, for the study overall: No statistical method was used to set the sample size in advance, and investigators knew the group allocation. Most expanded thyroid clonotypes (frequency above 0.001) were also detected in blood, a finding suggesting that blood repertoires may reflect thyroid immune responses. In validation, progression to ophthalmopathy was predicted by the model with approximately 67% sensitivity and roughly 72% specificity, a median of roughly 6.4 months before onset. A 13 V-J signature model separated ophthalmopathy from stable hyperthyroidism, with around 91% sensitivity and approximately 81% specificity in cross-validation and 80%/75% in testing.

Including the terminal cysteine and phenylalanine, the CDR3 comprises 14 residues. Only the CDR3 portion is preserved as DNA: 42 bases, with reading frame beginning at the first base. The germline V gene (reference sequence) supplies CDR1 DFQATT and CDR2 SNEGSKA. V loses 3 bases of germline sequence and J loses 0 bases, and the interval between the two ends is 12 bases. With regard to this clonotype: Its antigen is still unknown. This may arise from a read error, as a much more abundant clone is one base away.

Amplification of TCR beta CDR3 regions was carried out from RNA transcripts. A first-round RT-PCR of the TCR CDR3 used the HTBI primer set with the Qiagen OneStep RT-PCR kit. The libraries were constructed in a second round of multiplex PCR and then size-selected and purified. Sequencing of the libraries was done on an Illumina HiSeq2000 using paired-end 100 bp reads. The authors processed their data as follows. Raw data were processed with SOAPnuke, discarding reads with adapters, uncalled bases, mean Phred below 15, or no exact constant-primer or identifier match. High-quality paired reads were merged with COPE v1.2.5, and unique nucleotide sequences were defined as clonotypes. Clonotypes were aligned to IMGT TRBV, TRBD and TRBJ reference segments using MiTCR v1.1. The analysis was restricted to V-J combinations with a frequency above 0.0001, which together covered 99% to 99.2% of the repertoires. The TCS score was defined as F50 (clonal expansion) divided by E x V (chaos), with BLOSUM62-based TCRdist calculated between CDR3 peptides within each V-J. Welch's t-statistics and random forest reduced 450 to 600 V-J features to about 13, which were used in a naive Bayes classifier (R e1071). TCRdb handled the public reads itself, with Q25 trimming in fastp and clone calling in MiXCR, and kept productive beta chains. Each CDR3 protein gets just one entry, which takes the most common genes and DNA from the rows behind it. The V and J calls follow TCRdb's processing rather than the paper's. Counted in this sample were 200,000 to 300,000 distinct CDR3 sequences; approximately 24% of them appeared once. Under 40% of the sample belongs to the ten largest clones.

Ophthalmopathy patients had moderately to severely active disease, with a Clinical Activity Score of 3 or more, a NOSPECS grade of 4 or more, and a disease duration of less than 3 months. Exclusion was applied to patients with uncontrolled infections, other autoimmune diseases, pregnancy or lactation. Diagnoses relied on clinical symptoms, serum thyroxine and TRAb, thyroid ultrasound and orbital computed tomography. Ficoll-Paque density gradient centrifugation was used to isolate PBMCs from around 10 ml of fresh peripheral blood. Total RNA was extracted using Trizol reagent, and RNA quality was assessed on an Agilent 2100 Bioanalyzer.

This clonotype was obtained from a woman aged 40 to 50 with Graves' ophthalmopathy. Source material: blood. The rearrangement combines TRBV20-1 with TRBJ2-7; TRBD2 could be the D gene, as 5 bases match. CDR3 sequence: CSASLLDFSYEQYF. The sequence in DNA is TGCAGTGCTAGCCTTCTGGACTTCTCCTACGAGCAGTACTTC.